This is a list of T cell receptor beta chains from one sample in a study of response to subunit inactivated influenza vaccine. TCRdb independently ran MiXCR on the RT-PCR reads; one entry per CDR3 protein. The repertoire holds hundreds of thousands of distinct CDR3 sequences, approximately 17% seen once, with approximately 11% in the top ten. The sequencing used PBMCs from blood, collected 5 days after vaccination. These receptors all come from a man aged 50-60 years who received an inactivated influenza vaccine. Both conserved end residues are part of each CDR3. Fields, in order: D gene, clone size, V gene, J gene, CDR3 DNA, CDR3 protein. D genes are given only for firm matches. Only part of the rows carry a size: once, few, many, or a class if the clone is expanded.

-	-	TRBV6-1	TRBJ1-1	TGTGCCAGCAGCCCGACGGGGGAGACTGAAGCTTTCTTT	CASSPTGETEAFF
-	few	TRBV11-1	TRBJ1-1	TGTGCCAGCAGCTTAATATTCAGGGGTGGTAACGGGTTGGACACTGAAGCTTTCTTT	CASSLIFRGGNGLDTEAFF
TRBD1	-	TRBV4-2	TRBJ2-7	TGTGCCAGCAGCCAAGAAGGGACAGGGGCGAAAGAGCAGTACTTC	CASSQEGTGAKEQYF
-	-	TRBV7-2	TRBJ2-5	TGTGCCAGCAGCTTAGTCGCGGCAGCCGAGCAGACCCAGTACTTC	CASSLVAAAEQTQYF
TRBD1	few	TRBV7-2	TRBJ2-1	TGTGCCAGCAGTCACCGGGACAGAGCTGTGCAGTTCTTC	CASSHRDRAVQFF
-	-	TRBV4-3	TRBJ2-2	TGCGCCAGCAGCCAAGATTCGGGGACACCGCCCTGGGGCGGGGAGCTGTTTTTT	CASSQDSGTPPWGGELFF
-	few	TRBV7-9	TRBJ2-7	TGTGCCAGCAGCTTAGACCTCTATGGGGGAGGATACGAGCAGTACTTC	CASSLDLYGGGYEQYF
-	many	TRBV10-3	TRBJ2-7	TGTGCCATCAGTGTTGATCGGTACGAGCAGTACTTC	CAISVDRYEQYF
TRBD2	-	TRBV27	TRBJ2-7	TGTGCCAGCAGTTTCTCCCACCAAGGCGGGAGGATTCGGTGGAGTATCTCCTACGAGCAGTACTTC	CASSFSHQGGRIRWSISYEQYF
-	-	TRBV11-2	TRBJ1-3	TGTGCCAGCAGCTTCGGGTTCAGCTCTGGAAACACCATATATTTT	CASSFGFSSGNTIYF
-	few	TRBV29-1	TRBJ2-1	TGCAGCGTTGATAGGGTGGACTACAATGAGCAGTTCTTC	CSVDRVDYNEQFF
-	-	TRBV2	TRBJ2-3	TGTGCCAGCAGTGAATATAGCGCTAGCACAGATACGCAGTATTTT	CASSEYSASTDTQYF
TRBD1	once	TRBV5-1	TRBJ2-1	TGCGCCAGCAGCTTGGTTCTCGGACAGGTCGGAAATGAGCAGTTCTTC	CASSLVLGQVGNEQFF
-	-	TRBV28	TRBJ2-3	TGTGCCAGCAGTTTAAGGGCTAGCGGCACAGATACGCAGTATTTT	CASSLRASGTDTQYF
-	-	TRBV4-2	TRBJ2-7	TGTGCCAGCAGCCAAGTCATTTCAGCGGAACCTTCCTACGAGCAGTACTTC	CASSQVISAEPSYEQYF
-	-	TRBV2	TRBJ1-4	TGTGCCAGCAGTGAAATTGTGGAAACTAATGAAAAACTGTTTTTT	CASSEIVETNEKLFF
TRBD2	many	TRBV7-6	TRBJ2-2	TGTGCCAGCAGCTTATTTTCCGGGACTAGTATGGCCGGGGAGCTGTTTTTT	CASSLFSGTSMAGELFF
-	-	TRBV6-1	TRBJ1-2	TGTGCCACTCGGGCTAACTATGGCTACACCTTC	CATRANYGYTF
TRBD2	many	TRBV11-2	TRBJ2-7	TGTGCCAGCAGCGGCGGCACTAGCGGACCTTACGAGCAGTACTTC	CASSGGTSGPYEQYF
-	-	TRBV20-1	TRBJ2-1	TGCAGTGCTAGCTCCTCTAGCGCTCGCAGCTCCTACAATGAGCAGTTCTTC	CSASSSSARSSYNEQFF
-	-	TRBV11-2	TRBJ2-3	TGTGCCAGCAGCTTAGTGTGGGGCAGCAACACAGATACGCAGTATTTT	CASSLVWGSNTDTQYF
TRBD1	few	TRBV28	TRBJ1-4	TGTGCCAGCAGGGCTGCAGGGGGCGGTGAAAAACTGTTTTTT	CASRAAGGGEKLFF
TRBD2	many	TRBV5-1	TRBJ2-1	TGCGCCAGCAGCTTGGCCGCGCGGGAGGGATACAATGAGCAGTTCTTC	CASSLAAREGYNEQFF
TRBD2	-	TRBV12-3/TRBV12-4	TRBJ2-2	TGTGCCAGCAGTTTAACTAGCGGGGAACGGACGAACACCGGGGAGCTGTTTTTT	CASSLTSGERTNTGELFF
-	-	TRBV28	TRBJ2-5	TGTGCCAGCAGTTTAAGGTTGTGGGAGACCCAGTACTTC	CASSLRLWETQYF
TRBD2	few	TRBV28	TRBJ2-1	TGTGCCAGCCTTAGTAGCGGGATACTCAATGAGCAGTTCTTC	CASLSSGILNEQFF
TRBD1	many	TRBV20-1	TRBJ2-1	TGCAGTGCTAGAGATGTCAGGGGGTATGCCTTCAATGAGCAGTTCTTC	CSARDVRGYAFNEQFF
TRBD1	-	TRBV12-3/TRBV12-4	TRBJ1-2	TGTGCCAGCAGGGTCGCGACAGGGGGTGGCTACACCTTC	CASRVATGGGYTF
TRBD1	-	TRBV27	TRBJ2-1	TGTGCCAGCAGATGGGGACAGAGGTGGGTGGGTGAGCAGTTCTTC	CASRWGQRWVGEQFF
-	-	TRBV6-1	TRBJ2-1	TGTGCCAGCATCCGGAACAGGGCTCAAGTACTCTCCTACAATGAGCAGTTCTTC	CASIRNRAQVLSYNEQFF
-	-	TRBV5-6	TRBJ2-1	TGTGCCAGCAGCTTGTTAGTTGACAATGAGCAGTTCTTC	CASSLLVDNEQFF
-	-	TRBV5-1	TRBJ1-1	TGCGCCAGCAGCTTGACCGTGACGAGGGACACTGAAGCTTTCTTT	CASSLTVTRDTEAFF
-	-	TRBV6-5	TRBJ1-2	TGTGCCAGCAGTTCTCCGGGACAACCTAACTATGGCTACACCTTC	CASSSPGQPNYGYTF